This T cell receptor beta chain is drawn from a study of cytomegalovirus exposure and HLA in healthy donors. Study context: The approximately 110 validation repertoires used a platform that matched the one used for the 500 to 700 first-cohort repertoires, as a later analysis reported.

Trimming left V 6 bases short and J 5 bases short, with 19 bases between. CDR1 and CDR2 (germline): SGHVS, FNYEAQ. CDR3 length: 15 amino acids. Sequencing used immunoSEQ multiplex PCR; TCRdb keeps in-frame clones, though not all of them. This sample has under 200,000 clones, with 86% found just once. The sample consisted of PBMCs. The rearrangement uses TRBV7-6 and TRBJ2-5; D is possibly TRBD2 (7 bases). This clonotype originated in a young woman in good health and CMV-seronegative. CDR3: CASRPNGGRTETQYF. CDR3 bases: TGTGCCAGCAGGCCAAACGGGGGGCGCACGGAGACCCAGTACTTC.